This TCR beta chain was observed in a study of T cells in Graves' hyperthyroidism and ophthalmopathy. Study-wide points: Most thyroid clonotypes expanded above 0.001 appeared in blood too.

The CDR3 is made up of 11 amino acids. Trimming removed 9 bases at V and 2 bases at J, with 7 bases between. The germline V gene has CDR1 MNHNS and CDR2 SASEGT. Patients with uncontrolled infections, other autoimmune diseases, pregnancy or lactation were excluded. The diagnoses drew upon clinical symptoms, serum thyroxine and TRAb, thyroid ultrasound and orbital computed tomography. The CDR3 regions of TCR beta were amplified from RNA transcripts. When the TCR CDR3 underwent first-round RT-PCR, the HTBI primer set was used. TCRdb reanalysed the multiplex PCR reads using MiXCR and keeps one entry per CDR3 protein. Among about 700,000 distinct CDR3 sequences, approximately 42% were seen once, and the ten largest hold less than 9%. This clonotype occurred a few times. Its specificity is not known.

The sample was peripheral blood or thyroid tissue (not recorded which). This clonotype was sampled from an adult man with Graves' disease, either hyperthyroidism or ophthalmopathy (not recorded which). V usage is TRBV6-1 and J usage is TRBJ1-2; D uncertain. The CDR3 reads CASAENYGYTF. In DNA form, the CDR3 reads TGTGCCAGTGCAGAAAACTATGGCTACACCTTC.